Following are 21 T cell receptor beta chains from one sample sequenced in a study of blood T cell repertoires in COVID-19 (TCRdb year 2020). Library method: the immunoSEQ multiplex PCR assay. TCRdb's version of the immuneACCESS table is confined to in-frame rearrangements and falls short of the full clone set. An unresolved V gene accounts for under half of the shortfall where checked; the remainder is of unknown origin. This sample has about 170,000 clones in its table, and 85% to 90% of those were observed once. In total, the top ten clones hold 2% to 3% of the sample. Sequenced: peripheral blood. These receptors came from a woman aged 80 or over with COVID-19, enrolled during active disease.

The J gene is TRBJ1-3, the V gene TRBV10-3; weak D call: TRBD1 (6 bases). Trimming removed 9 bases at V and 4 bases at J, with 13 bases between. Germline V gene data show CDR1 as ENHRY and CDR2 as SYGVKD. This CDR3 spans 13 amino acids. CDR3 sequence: CAIQGFAGNTIYF. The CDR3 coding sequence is TGTGCCATTCAGGGGTTCGCAGGAAACACCATATATTTT.

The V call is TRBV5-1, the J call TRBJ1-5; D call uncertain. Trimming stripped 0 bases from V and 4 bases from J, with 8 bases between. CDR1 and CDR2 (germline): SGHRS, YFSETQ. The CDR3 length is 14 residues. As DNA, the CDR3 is TGCGCCAGCAGCTTGGGTCCAGGAAATCAGCCCCAGCATTTT. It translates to CASSLGPGNQPQHF. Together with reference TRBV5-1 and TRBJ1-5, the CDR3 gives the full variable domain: KAGVTQTPRYLIKTRGQQVTLSCSPISGHRSVSWYQQTPGQGLQFLFEYFSETQRNKGNFPGRFSGRQFSNSRSEMNVSTLELGDSALYLCASSLGPGNQPQHFGDGTRLSIL.

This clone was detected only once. CDR3 amino acids: CAISESIVQGPEKKETQYF. In DNA form, the CDR3 reads TGTGCCATCAGTGAGTCGATAGTCCAGGGGCCAGAAAAAAAAGAGACCCAGTACTTC. The genes are TRBV10-3 and TRBJ2-5, with D possibly being TRBD1 (6 bases). Germline CDR1 and CDR2: ENHRY and SYGVKD. V lost 0 bases, J lost 3 bases, and 23 bases lay in between. This CDR3 region has 19 residues.

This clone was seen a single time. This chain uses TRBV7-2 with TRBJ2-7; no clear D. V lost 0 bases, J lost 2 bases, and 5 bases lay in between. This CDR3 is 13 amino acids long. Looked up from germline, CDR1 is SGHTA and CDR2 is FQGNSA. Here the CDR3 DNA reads TGTGCCAGCAGCTTAGCGAGGACCTACGAGCAGTACTTC. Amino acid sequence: CASSLARTYEQYF.

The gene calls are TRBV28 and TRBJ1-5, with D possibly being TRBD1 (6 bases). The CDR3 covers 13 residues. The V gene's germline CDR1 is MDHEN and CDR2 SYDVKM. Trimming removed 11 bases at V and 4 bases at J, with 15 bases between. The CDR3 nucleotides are TGTGCCGCGATGACAGGCTTAAATCAGCCCCAGCATTTT. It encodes CAAMTGLNQPQHF.

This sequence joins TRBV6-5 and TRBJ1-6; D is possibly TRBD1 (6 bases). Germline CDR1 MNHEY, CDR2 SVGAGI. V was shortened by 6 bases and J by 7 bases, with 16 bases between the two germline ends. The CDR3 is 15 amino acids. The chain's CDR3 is CASSTHQGLNSPLHF. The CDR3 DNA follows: TGTGCCAGCAGCACTCATCAGGGGTTGAATTCACCCCTCCACTTT.

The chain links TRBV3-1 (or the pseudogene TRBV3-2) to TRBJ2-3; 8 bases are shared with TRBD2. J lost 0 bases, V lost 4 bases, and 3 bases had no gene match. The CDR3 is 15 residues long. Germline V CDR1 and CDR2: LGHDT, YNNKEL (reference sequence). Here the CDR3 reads CASSPTSGSTDTQYF. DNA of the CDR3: TGTGCCAGCAGCCCAACTAGCGGAAGCACAGATACGCAGTATTTT.

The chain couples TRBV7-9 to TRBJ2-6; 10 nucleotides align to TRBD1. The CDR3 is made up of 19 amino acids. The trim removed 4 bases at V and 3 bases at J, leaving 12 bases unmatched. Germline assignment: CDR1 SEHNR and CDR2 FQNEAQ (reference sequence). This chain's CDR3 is CASSSFDRGRVLGANVLTF. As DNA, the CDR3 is TGTGCCAGCAGCTCCTTCGACAGGGGGCGCGTACTTGGGGCCAACGTCCTGACTTTC.

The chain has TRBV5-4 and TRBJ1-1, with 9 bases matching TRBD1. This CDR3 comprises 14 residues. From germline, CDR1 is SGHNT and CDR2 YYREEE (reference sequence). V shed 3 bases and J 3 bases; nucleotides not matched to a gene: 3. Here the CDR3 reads CASSSRDRDTEAFF. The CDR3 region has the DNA TGTGCCAGCAGCTCCCGGGACAGGGACACTGAAGCTTTCTTT.

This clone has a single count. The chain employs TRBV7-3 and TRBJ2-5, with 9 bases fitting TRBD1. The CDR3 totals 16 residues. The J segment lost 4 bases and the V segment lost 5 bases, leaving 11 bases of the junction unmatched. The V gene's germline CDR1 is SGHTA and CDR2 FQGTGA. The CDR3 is CASSPTGQGRGETQYF. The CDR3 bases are TGTGCCAGCAGCCCGACCGGACAGGGGAGAGGAGAGACCCAGTACTTC.

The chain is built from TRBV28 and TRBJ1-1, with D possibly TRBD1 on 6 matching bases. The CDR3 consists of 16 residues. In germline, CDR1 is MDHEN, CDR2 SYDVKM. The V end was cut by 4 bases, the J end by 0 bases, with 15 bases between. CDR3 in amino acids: CASSSRTARVNTEAFF. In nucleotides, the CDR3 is TGTGCCAGCAGTTCCCGGACAGCGAGGGTGAACACTGAAGCTTTCTTT.

CDR3 region: CATSRAGLGNTGELFF. As DNA, the CDR3 is TGTGCCACCAGCAGAGCGGGACTAGGGAACACCGGGGAGCTGTTTTTT. The genes are TRBV15 and TRBJ2-2; the match to TRBD2 covers 8 bases. The CDR3 spans 16 residues. J was trimmed by 1 base and V by 1 base; bases with no gene match: 2. Germline assignment: CDR1 LNHNV and CDR2 YYDKDF (reference sequence).

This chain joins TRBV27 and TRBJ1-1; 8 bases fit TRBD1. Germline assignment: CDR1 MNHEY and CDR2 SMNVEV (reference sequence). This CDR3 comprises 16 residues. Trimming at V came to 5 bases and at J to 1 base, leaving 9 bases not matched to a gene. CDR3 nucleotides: TGTGCCAGCAGTGCCTCCCCCGGGACAGGGAACACTGAAGCTTTCTTT. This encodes CASSASPGTGNTEAFF.

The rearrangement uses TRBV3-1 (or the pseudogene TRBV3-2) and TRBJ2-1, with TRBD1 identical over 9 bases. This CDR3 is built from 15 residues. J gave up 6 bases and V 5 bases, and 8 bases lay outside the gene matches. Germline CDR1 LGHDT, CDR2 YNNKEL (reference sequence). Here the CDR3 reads CASSLRTGEGNEQFF. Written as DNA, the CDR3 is TGTGCCAGCAGCTTACGGACAGGGGAGGGCAATGAGCAGTTCTTC.

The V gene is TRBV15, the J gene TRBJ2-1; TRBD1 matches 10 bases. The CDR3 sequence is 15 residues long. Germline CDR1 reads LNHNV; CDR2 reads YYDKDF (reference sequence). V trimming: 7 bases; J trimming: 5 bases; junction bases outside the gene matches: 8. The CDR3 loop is CATNDGGQGDNEQFF. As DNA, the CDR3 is TGTGCCACCAATGATGGAGGACAGGGGGACAATGAGCAGTTCTTC.

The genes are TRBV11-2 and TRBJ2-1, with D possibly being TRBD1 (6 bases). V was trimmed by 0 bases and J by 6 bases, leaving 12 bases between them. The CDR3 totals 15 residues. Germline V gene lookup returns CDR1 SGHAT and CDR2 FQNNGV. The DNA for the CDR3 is TGTGCCAGCAGCTTAGATCCTGGACAGTCCAATGAGCAGTTCTTC. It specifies CASSLDPGQSNEQFF. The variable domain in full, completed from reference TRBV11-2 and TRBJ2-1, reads EAGVAQSPRYKIIEKRQSVAFWCNPISGHATLYWYQQILGQGPKLLIQFQNNGVVDDSQLPKDRFSAERLKGVDSTLKIQPAKLEDSAVYLCASSLDPGQSNEQFFGPGTRLTVL.

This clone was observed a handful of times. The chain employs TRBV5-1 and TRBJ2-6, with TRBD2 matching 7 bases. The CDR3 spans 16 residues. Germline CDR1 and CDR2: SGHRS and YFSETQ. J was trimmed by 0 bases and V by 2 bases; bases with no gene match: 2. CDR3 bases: TGCGCCAGCAGCTTTACGGGGGGCTCTGGGGCCAACGTCCTGACTTTC. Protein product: CASSFTGGSGANVLTF.

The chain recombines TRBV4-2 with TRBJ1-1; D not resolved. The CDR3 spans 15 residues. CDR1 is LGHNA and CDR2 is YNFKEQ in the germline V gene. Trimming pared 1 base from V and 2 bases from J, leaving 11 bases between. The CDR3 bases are TGTGCCAGCAGCCAAGGGAGGACCGATAACACTGAAGCTTTCTTT. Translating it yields CASSQGRTDNTEAFF.

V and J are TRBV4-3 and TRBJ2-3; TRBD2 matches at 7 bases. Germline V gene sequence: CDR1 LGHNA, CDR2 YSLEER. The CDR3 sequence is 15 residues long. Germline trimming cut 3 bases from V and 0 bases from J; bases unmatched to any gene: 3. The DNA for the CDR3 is TGCGCCAGCAGCCACAGCGGGGTTAGCACAGATACGCAGTATTTT. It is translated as CASSHSGVSTDTQYF.

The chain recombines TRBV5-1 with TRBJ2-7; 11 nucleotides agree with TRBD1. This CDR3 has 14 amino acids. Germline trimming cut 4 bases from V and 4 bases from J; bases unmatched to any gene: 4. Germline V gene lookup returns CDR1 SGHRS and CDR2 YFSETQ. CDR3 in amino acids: CASSIRDRGYEQYF. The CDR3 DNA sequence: TGCGCCAGCAGCATCCGGGACAGGGGGTACGAGCAGTACTTC.

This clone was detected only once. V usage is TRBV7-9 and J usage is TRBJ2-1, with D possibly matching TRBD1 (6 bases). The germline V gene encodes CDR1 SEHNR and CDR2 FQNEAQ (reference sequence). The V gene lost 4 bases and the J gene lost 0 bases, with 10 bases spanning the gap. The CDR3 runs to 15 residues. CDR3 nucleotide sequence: TGTGCCAGCAGCTCCGGACAGTCCTCCTACAATGAGCAGTTCTTC. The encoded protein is CASSSGQSSYNEQFF.